These T cell receptor beta chains were read from a single sample in a study of T-cell memory formation after mild COVID-19. TCRdb used MiXCR to reprocess the 5' RACE reads, holding one entry per CDR3 protein. Of 300,000 to 400,000 distinct CDR3 sequences in the sample, more than 15% were seen once. The sample was PBMCs or a T cell subset sorted from them (not recorded which). The origin of the receptors is a young man who had mild COVID-19 (a few samples of this study predate the infection). Cell type and time point are not known. The CDR3 runs from the conserved cysteine through the conserved F or W. D genes are given only for firm matches. Only some rows state a clone size, as once, few, many or a class for expanded clones.

TRBJ1-2	TRBD1	few	TRBV7-2	TGTGCCAGCAGCTCCATAGCGGGGACAGGGGGCACTGGCTACACCTTC	CASSSIAGTGGTGYTF
TRBJ2-2	TRBD2	few	TRBV6-2/TRBV6-3	TGTGCCAGCAGTTTTGGGGGGGGCACCGGGGAGCTGTTTTTT	CASSFGGGTGELFF
TRBJ1-2	NA	NA	TRBV4-3	TGCGCCAGCAGCCAAGTGACGAAGGTTCCTTTTAACTATGGCTACACCTTC	CASSQVTKVPFNYGYTF
TRBJ2-1	NA	few	TRBV29-1	TGCAGCGGTAACCGGGACTCAAAAGGCAATGAGCAGTTCTTC	CSGNRDSKGNEQFF
TRBJ1-5	NA	NA	TRBV2	TGTGCCAGCAGTCTGGACACACCAAATCAGCCCCAGCATTTT	CASSLDTPNQPQHF
TRBJ1-5	NA	few	TRBV20-1	TGCAGTGCCTCCGACAGGTTTGATCAGCCCCAGCATTTT	CSASDRFDQPQHF
TRBJ2-3	NA	NA	TRBV4-3	TGCGCCAGCAGCCAAGGAGACTCCCAGGATACGCAGTATTTT	CASSQGDSQDTQYF
TRBJ1-2	TRBD1	few	TRBV27	TGTGCCAGCAGTTTATCTCCAACATCCGACAGGGGGCGGGACTATGGCTACACCTTC	CASSLSPTSDRGRDYGYTF
TRBJ2-7	NA	few	TRBV7-7	TGTGCCAGCAGCTTAGCACAGGGCCCAACCTACGAGCAGTACTTC	CASSLAQGPTYEQYF
TRBJ2-1	TRBD1	few	TRBV7-3	TGTGCCAGCAGCTTGGGACAGGGGGTGATTAATGAGCAGTTCTTC	CASSLGQGVINEQFF
TRBJ2-4	NA	NA	TRBV7-8	TGTGCCAGCAGCTTAGGAGGTACAGGGAACATTCAGTACTTC	CASSLGGTGNIQYF
TRBJ2-1	NA	NA	TRBV18	TGTGCCAGCTCACCGGAGGGACCCTACAATGAGCAGTTCTTC	CASSPEGPYNEQFF
TRBJ2-3	TRBD1	NA	TRBV4-3	TGCGCCAGCAGCCGACGACAGGGCGGCACAGATACGCAGTATTTT	CASSRRQGGTDTQYF
TRBJ2-1	NA	few	TRBV29-1	TGCAGCGTTGACTGGTTAATCGGGGCAGGGTCAAGCTCCTACAATGAGCAGTTCTTC	CSVDWLIGAGSSSYNEQFF
TRBJ1-2	NA	NA	TRBV6-6	TGTGCCAGCAGAGAGAATGGCTACACCTTC	CASRENGYTF
TRBJ1-1	NA	NA	TRBV4-1	TGCGCCAGCAGCCAACGGGGGGGGAACACTGAAGCTTTCTTT	CASSQRGGNTEAFF
TRBJ2-5	NA	NA	TRBV6-6	TGTGCCAGCACACGGACAGCTGAAGAGACCCAGTACTTC	CASTRTAEETQYF
TRBJ1-1	NA	NA	TRBV7-9	TGTGCCAGCAGCCAACTCCCCAGGGTTCGGGGCACTGAAGCTTTCTTT	CASSQLPRVRGTEAFF
TRBJ2-1	TRBD2	few	TRBV15	TGTGCCACCAGCAGACCTCGGGGGAGGAGCGGGGACTACAATGAGCAGTTCTTC	CATSRPRGRSGDYNEQFF
TRBJ1-6	NA	few	TRBV9	TGTGCCAGCAGCGCTAGCGGGGGGGCCCTCCACTTT	CASSASGGALHF
TRBJ2-1	TRBD2	NA	TRBV6-2/TRBV6-3	TGTGCCAGCAGTTACCTAGCGGGGGGGCTCCCATTCTACAATGAGCAGTTCTTC	CASSYLAGGLPFYNEQFF
TRBJ1-3	NA	NA	TRBV19	TGTGCCAGTAGTCAACAGGGAATGGCTGGAAACACCATATATTTT	CASSQQGMAGNTIYF
TRBJ1-6	NA	many	TRBV5-1	TGCGCCAGCAGCTCTCAGGGGAATTCACCCCTCCACTTT	CASSSQGNSPLHF
TRBJ1-6	NA	few	TRBV5-1	TGCGCCAGCAGCTTGGTTCCACCGGGATTTCAATCACCCCTCCACTTT	CASSLVPPGFQSPLHF
TRBJ2-5	NA	NA	TRBV18	TGTGCCAGCTCACACCTAGCAGGGGTAGAGACCCAGTACTTC	CASSHLAGVETQYF
TRBJ2-1	NA	NA	TRBV6-5	TGTGCCAGCTCGACCTCCTCGGGATTCTACAATGAGCAGTTCTTC	CASSTSSGFYNEQFF
TRBJ1-4	TRBD1	NA	TRBV7-8	TGTGCCAGCAGCTCCAACCCCTCGACAGGGGCAGGTTATGAAAAACTGTTTTTT	CASSSNPSTGAGYEKLFF